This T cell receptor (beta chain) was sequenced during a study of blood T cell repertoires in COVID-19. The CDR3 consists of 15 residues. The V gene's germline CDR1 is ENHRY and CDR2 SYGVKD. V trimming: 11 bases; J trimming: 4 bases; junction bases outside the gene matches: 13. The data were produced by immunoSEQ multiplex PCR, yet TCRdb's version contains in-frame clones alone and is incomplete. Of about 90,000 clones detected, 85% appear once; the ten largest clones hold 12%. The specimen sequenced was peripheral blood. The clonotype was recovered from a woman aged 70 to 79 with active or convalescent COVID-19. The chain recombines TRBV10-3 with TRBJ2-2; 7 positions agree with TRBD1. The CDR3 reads CAARAGTELTGELFF. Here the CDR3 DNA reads TGTGCCGCCCGGGCCGGGACAGAACTCACCGGGGAGCTGTTTTTT.